Given below is one TCR beta chain in context. What it binds is unknown. Germline lookup yields CDR1 LNHDA and CDR2 SQIVND (reference sequence). CDR3 length: 14 amino acids. Germline trimming cut 6 bases from V and 4 bases from J; bases unmatched to any gene: 3. The sample is drawn from a study of OX40 agonist ivuxolimab in advanced cancers. Repertoires were generated with immunoSEQ multiplex PCR, while TCRdb's copy carries only in-frame clones and drops some. This table holds about 36,000 clones, 88% found once. Study-wide results and caveats: Circulating CD4+ and CD8+ T cells showed clonal expansion by week 6 at 0.1 to 3.0 mg/kg.

This material consisted of CD4+ or CD8+ T cells sorted from blood, taken in a trial of the OX40 agonist ivuxolimab. The chain couples TRBV19 to TRBJ2-7, with 13 bases aligning to TRBD2. The sequence derives from an adult with an advanced solid tumor such as melanoma, head and neck, liver or kidney cancer. The CDR3 nucleotides read TGTGCCAGTAGAGGGACTAGCGGGAAATACGAGCAGTACTTC. It is translated as CASRGTSGKYEQYF.